These 4 T cell receptor beta chains were sequenced from one sample in a study of beta chain features in type 1 diabetes. The sequenced template was cDNA made from the entire isolated RNA. Data came from immunoSEQ multiplex PCR; TCRdb stores just in-frame clones and leaves some out. The repertoire holds around 250,000 clones, with about 26% as singletons. Input material: central memory CD4+ T cells from blood. The receptors stem from a man aged 25 to 45 in good health.

The CDR3 is CASSPQREGNYGYTF. The CDR3 DNA sequence: TGTGCCAGCTCACCCCAGAGGGAGGGGAACTATGGCTACACCTTC. The chain employs TRBV18 and TRBJ1-2, with D maybe TRBD1 (5 bases). Germline lookup yields CDR1 KGHSH and CDR2 LQKENI. V was pared by 3 bases and J by 2 bases, with 13 bases between. The CDR3 loop spans 15 amino acids. Looking up the rest from reference TRBV18 and TRBJ1-2 gives the full variable domain: NAGVMQNPRHLVRRRGQEARLRCSPMKGHSHVYWYRQLPEEGLKFMVYLQKENIIDESGMPKERFSAEFPKEGPSILRIQQVVRGDSAAYFCASSPQREGNYGYTFGSGTRLTVV.

The V gene is TRBV7-2, the J gene TRBJ2-1; 16 bases fit TRBD2. The CDR3 sequence is 16 residues long. Unmatched junction bases numbered 2, after V lost 1 base and J lost 8 bases. CDR1 is SGHTA, CDR2 FQGNSA, per germline. CDR3 DNA sequence: TGTGCCAGCAGCTTAGAAGGGACTAGCGGGAGGGATGAGCAGTTCTTC. The encoded protein is CASSLEGTSGRDEQFF. The complete variable domain, with remaining parts taken from reference TRBV7-2 and TRBJ2-1, reads GAGVSQSPSNKVTEKGKDVELRCDPISGHTALYWYRQSLGQGLEFLIYFQGNSAPDKSGLPSDRFSAERTGGSVSTLTIQRTQQEDSAVYLCASSLEGTSGRDEQFFGPGTRLTVL.

The chain is built from TRBV6-5 and TRBJ2-3; 8 bases are a match to TRBD1. The CDR3 runs to 15 residues. The germline CDR1 and CDR2 sequences are MNHEY and SVGAGI. V was clipped by 7 bases and J by 4 bases; unmatched bases: 10. This CDR3 reads CASKLPGQEADTQYF. Written as DNA, the CDR3 is TGTGCCAGCAAATTGCCGGGACAGGAGGCAGATACGCAGTATTTT.

This sequence joins TRBV2 and TRBJ2-7; 8 bases line up with TRBD1. Unmatched junction bases numbered 5, after V lost 4 bases and J lost 0 bases. The germline V gene encodes CDR1 SNHLY and CDR2 FYNNEI. The CDR3 consists of 15 residues. The CDR3 protein is CASSVAGQASYEQYF. The CDR3 DNA reads as TGTGCCAGCAGTGTTGCGGGACAGGCCTCCTACGAGCAGTACTTC.